Below, one T cell receptor beta chain is given with its context. This sample was taken from a study of Ad26.COV2.S vaccination and SARS-CoV-2 variants. Background on the study: Donor participated within the Ad26.COV2.S arm of the COV1001 trial.

The data were produced by immunoSEQ multiplex PCR, yet TCRdb's version contains in-frame clones alone and is incomplete. The sample includes fewer than 400,000 clones, 89% seen only once; the top ten take around 1.8%. This CDR3 contains 13 residues. The V gene lost 3 bases and the J gene lost 5 bases, with 8 bases spanning the gap. CDR1 SGHTA and CDR2 FQGTGA come from the germline V gene. Treatment of the sample: roughly 19 received Ad26.COV2.S at low or high dose, single or two shots; several received placebo; per-sample allocation not given. Samples were taken on day 63 after the first vaccine or placebo injection.

This sequence was found in a person aged 18-60 years who received the Ad26.COV2.S COVID-19 vaccine or a placebo. The chain has TRBV7-3 and TRBJ2-1, with D possibly being TRBD2 (5 bases). This material consisted of peripheral blood, taken in a trial of Ad26.COV2.S vaccine versus placebo. The CDR3 DNA reads TGTGCCAGCAGCTTTAGCGTTGACAATGAGCAGTTCTTC. This encodes CASSFSVDNEQFF.